This is a list of T cell receptor beta chains from one sample in a study of cytomegalovirus exposure and HLA in healthy donors. Sequencing used immunoSEQ multiplex PCR; TCRdb keeps in-frame clones, though not all of them. The sample lists about 69,000 clones, 76% occurring once. Sequencing was performed on PBMCs. These receptors all come from a man aged 18 to 30 in good health and CMV-seronegative. The CDR3 runs from the conserved cysteine through the conserved F or W. Each record gives: CDR3 protein, V gene.

CASSSIAGSLGYTF	TRBV7-3
CASDGGTVNEAFF	TRBV2
CASSPRAGNEQFF	TRBV7-3
CASSRDRSANTGELFF	TRBV5-1
CASTHLESYEQYF	TRBV5-1
CASSLDGTHNEKLFF	TRBV5-1
CSVGTSGGQETQYF	TRBV29-1
CASSDSLALGNTGELFF	TRBV6-4
CASSTPGQTNTEAFF	TRBV18
CASSLSFDRIYEQYF	TRBV27
CASSFSGQGNEKLFF	TRBV5-8
CSVEEAGTEAFF	TRBV29-1
CASTRDRVSTEAFF	TRBV19
CASRPADPYNEQFF	TRBV6-5
CASRRGDIPQETQYF	TRBV7-8
CATPSGGQGSGNTIYF	TRBV19
CASSFGQAQPQHF	TRBV5-8
CASSFRPGPTLNYGYTF	TRBV5-1
CASSSDRVGNTIYF	TRBV7-6
CASSYGGRGYGYNF	TRBV6-5
CASSIDQAYNEQFF	TRBV19
CASSSAGEGIYGYTF	TRBV7-2
CASSLGTRTGDSPLHF	TRBV5-4
CASSLGPRDRSSPLHF	TRBV7-8
CASSPGTGGTNTGELFF	TRBV5-1
CASSPGQIQETQYF	TRBV7-9
CASSLTGLAGGSASTDTQYF	TRBV7-6
CATSRDIGQHYGYTF	TRBV15
CASSLQSGTQYF	TRBV7-3
CASSFSGVTTGELFF	TRBV11-2
CASSMVRDYEQYF	TRBV19
CASSVREMGNTEAFF	TRBV9
CASRGLAANIQYF	TRBV6-5
CASSQEEFDYYGYTF	TRBV4-3
CASSERRTGNTEAFF	TRBV5-8
CASTLNHATEAFF	TRBV19
CASSWGTVPSNYGYTF	TRBV5-1
CASSPKTGVENSPLHF	TRBV14
CASSPPLDRGYNEQFF	TRBV13
CASSVDGGVWETQYF	TRBV9
CATSHRGAGGLLRDTEAFF	TRBV15
CASSIGTRNEQFF	TRBV19
CASSLRFRDRGDYEQYF	TRBV13
CASSRWSGGPTDTQYF	TRBV27
CASSWGLAADTQYF	TRBV6-1
CASSYRDSLYEQYF	TRBV6-5
CATSRQTGGVEKLFF	TRBV15
CASSVTSGGSFSYNEQFF	TRBV9
CASSQEGYPSRDSPYEQYF	TRBV4-1
CASSKGQGAGELFF	TRBV23-1
CASSSLKETQYF	TRBV28
CASSFMEGSSYNEQFF	TRBV28
CASSPQARGVADTQYF	TRBV11-1